The clone carrying this T cell receptor beta chain was recorded once. These data originate in a study of memory CD4+ T cells and cytomegalovirus serostatus. Single viable CD3+CD4+CD8-CD45RO+ cells were sorted as the memory CD4+ T cells. V shed 6 bases, J shed 5 bases, and the junction held 10 bases outside the gene matches. Germline CDR1 reads SEHNR; CDR2 reads FQNEAQ (reference sequence). The CDR3 spans 17 residues. The table came from immunoSEQ multiplex PCR; TCRdb's copy has only in-frame clones and leaves some out. The sample has 80,000 or so clones, roughly 78% seen once; the top ten hold 2.6%. The chain recombines TRBV7-9 with TRBJ2-7; TRBD2 matches 16 bases. Material for sequencing was memory CD4+ T cells from blood. The receptor comes from an adult in good health and CMV-seropositive. The CDR3 here is CASSRGAGTSGGDEQYF. CDR3 DNA: TGTGCCAGCAGTAGGGGGGCAGGGACTAGCGGGGGGGACGAGCAGTACTTC.